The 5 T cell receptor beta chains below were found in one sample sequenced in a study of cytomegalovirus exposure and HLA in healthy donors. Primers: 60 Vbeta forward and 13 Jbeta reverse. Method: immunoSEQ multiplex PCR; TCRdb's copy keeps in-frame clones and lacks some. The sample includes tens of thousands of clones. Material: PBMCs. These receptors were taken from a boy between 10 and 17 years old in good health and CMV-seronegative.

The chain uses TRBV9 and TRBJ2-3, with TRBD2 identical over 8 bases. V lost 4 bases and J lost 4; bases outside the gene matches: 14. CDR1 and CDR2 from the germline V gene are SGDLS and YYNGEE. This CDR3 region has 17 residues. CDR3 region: CASSTSRGGRLADTQYF. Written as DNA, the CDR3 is TGTGCCAGCAGCACCTCTCGAGGCGGGAGGTTAGCAGATACGCAGTATTTT.

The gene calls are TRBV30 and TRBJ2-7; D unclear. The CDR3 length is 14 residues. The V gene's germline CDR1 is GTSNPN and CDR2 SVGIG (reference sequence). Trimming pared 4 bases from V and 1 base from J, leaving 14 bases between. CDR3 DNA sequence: TGTGCCTGGACACCCCTCAGGTCTTCCTACGAGCAGTACTTC. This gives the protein CAWTPLRSSYEQYF.

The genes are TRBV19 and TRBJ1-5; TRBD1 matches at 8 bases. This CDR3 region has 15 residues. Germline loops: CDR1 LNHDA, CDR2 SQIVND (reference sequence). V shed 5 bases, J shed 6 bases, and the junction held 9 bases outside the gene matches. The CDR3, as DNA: TGTGCCAGTAGTGGAACAGGGGGGAAGGGTCAGCCCCAGCATTTT. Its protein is CASSGTGGKGQPQHF.

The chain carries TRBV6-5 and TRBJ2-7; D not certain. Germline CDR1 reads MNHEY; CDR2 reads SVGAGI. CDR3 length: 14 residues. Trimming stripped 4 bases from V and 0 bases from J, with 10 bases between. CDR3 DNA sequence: TGTGCCAGCAGTTCTAGTTTCAGCTCCTACGAGCAGTACTTC. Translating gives CASSSSFSSYEQYF.

Here the CDR3 DNA reads TGTGCCAGTAGAGACTTTAGCGGTACTAATTCACCCCTCCACTTT. Its translation is CASRDFSGTNSPLHF. V and J are TRBV19 and TRBJ1-6; D uncertain. Germline V lookup: CDR1 LNHDA, CDR2 SQIVND (reference sequence). Trimming shortened V by 6 bases and J by 6 bases, and 15 bases separated the two germline ends. This CDR3 is 15 amino acids long.